Below are 27 T cell receptor beta chains sequenced from a single sample in a study of T cell clonality in common variable immunodeficiency. Libraries were prepared by immunoSEQ multiplex PCR; TCRdb keeps only in-frame clonotypes and omits some of them. The data show about 47,000 clones, none appearing only once, with approximately 0.68% held by the ten largest. Sequenced sample: peripheral blood mononuclear cells. These TCRs come from a person aged 18 to 75 in good health.

This clone occurred many times. With the read ending 3 residues before the CDR3 end, the germline J gene is used to fill in that end. V and J are TRBV7-2 and TRBJ2-5; the D is unclear. The V and J ends lost 1 base and 5 bases respectively, with 8 bases between them. The CDR3 has 13 residues. Germline CDR1 reads SGHTA; CDR2 reads FQGNSA. Here the CDR3 reads CASSLVLVETQYF. CDR3 bases read: TGTGCCAGCAGCTTAGTTTTAGTGGAGACC. The full variable domain, in which reference TRBV7-2 and TRBJ2-5 provide the parts outside the CDR3, is GAGVSQSPSNKVTEKGKDVELRCDPISGHTALYWYRQSLGQGLEFLIYFQGNSAPDKSGLPSDRFSAERTGGSVSTLTIQRTQQEDSAVYLCASSLVLVETQYFGPGTRLLVL.

This clone was found many times. Read coverage stops 3 residues before the CDR3 terminus; the germline J gene supplies the remainder. The chain carries TRBV30 and TRBJ2-7; 8 positions match TRBD2. Trimming cost V 0 bases and J 6 bases; bases outside gene matches: 10. CDR3 length: 15 residues. Germline V gene data show CDR1 as GTSNPN and CDR2 as SVGIG (reference sequence). The sequenced CDR3 bases are TGTGCCTGGAGTGTCCCGGCGGGAGGTATCTTCGAG. This sequence encodes CAWSVPAGGIFE. The whole CDR3 protein is CAWSVPAGGIFEQYF. Together with reference TRBV30 and TRBJ2-7, the CDR3 gives the full variable domain: SQTIHQWPATLVQPVGSPLSLECTVEGTSNPNLYWYRQAAGRGLQLLFYSVGIGQISSEVPQNLSASRPQDRQFILSSKKLLLSDSGFYLCAWSVPAGGIFEQYFGPGTRLTVT.

This clone has only a few counts. The CDR3 end lies 3 residues beyond the end of the read and is filled in from the germline J gene. This chain links TRBV27 with TRBJ2-5, with 8 bases aligning to TRBD1. CDR1 and CDR2 from the germline V gene are MNHEY and SMNVEV (reference sequence). This CDR3 has 13 residues. Trimming removed 5 bases from V and 2 bases from J; junction bases left unmatched: 1. CDR3 sequence: CASSGQGQETQYF. The sequenced part of the CDR3 DNA is TGTGCCAGCAGTGGACAGGGACAAGAGACC.

This clone appeared many times. The observed sequence ends 3 residues before the CDR3 terminus, with the missing tail filled in from the germline J gene. The rearrangement uses TRBV20-1 and TRBJ2-7; 7 positions match TRBD1. The germline gives CDR1 DFQATT, CDR2 SNEGSKA (reference sequence). The V and J ends lost 6 bases and 6 bases, in that order; junction bases with no gene match: 11. The CDR3 spans 13 residues. CDR3 region: CSAPTGDVSEQYF. The CDR3 bases that were read are TGCAGTGCACCTACAGGGGATGTTAGCGAG.

The sample holds many counts of this clone. The observed sequence ends 3 residues before the CDR3 terminus, with the missing tail filled in from the germline J gene. This rearrangement joins TRBV16 to TRBJ2-2; D may be TRBD1 (6 bases). Germline V CDR1 and CDR2: KGHSY, FQNENV. The CDR3 is made up of 16 amino acids. V dropped 4 bases and J dropped 3 bases, with 15 bases sitting between them. The sequenced part of the CDR3 DNA is TGTGCCAGCAGCCGCACCCGGACAGCCTACACCGGGGAG. Translated: CASSRTRTAYTGE. The entire CDR3 protein is CASSRTRTAYTGELFF.

This clone was found many times. The CDR3 end lies 3 residues beyond the end of the read and is filled in from the germline J gene. The chain employs TRBV5-6 and TRBJ2-7; 12 bases are a match to TRBD1. Losses at the gene ends were 3 bases for V and 3 bases for J; bases not matched to a gene: 4. CDR3 length: 15 residues. Germline V gene data show CDR1 as SGHDT and CDR2 as YYEEEE. The CDR3 sequence is CASSSGTGGFYEQYF. The covered CDR3 bases are TGTGCCAGCAGCTCCGGGACAGGGGGCTTCTACGAG.

In its sample, this clone was seen a few times. The sample has other DNA sequences that encode this CDR3 too. Partial CDR3 DNA: TGCGCCAGCAGCGCCCCTGGCAGGGGTCCAGCTAGCGAG. Protein product: CASSAPGRGPASE. The complete CDR3 protein is CASSAPGRGPASEQYF. This rearrangement joins TRBV5-1 to TRBJ2-7; tentatively, D is TRBD1 (6 bases). The read terminates 3 residues ahead of where the CDR3 ends, so the germline J gene completes it. This CDR3 has 16 residues. V was pared by 4 bases and J by 6 bases, with 23 bases between. CDR1 is SGHRS and CDR2 is YFSETQ in the germline V gene.

This clone has ten or more counts. The read stops 3 residues short of the end of the CDR3; the missing end is completed from the germline J gene. The genes are TRBV20-1 and TRBJ1-1; possibly TRBD1 for D (6 bases). V lost 3 bases to trimming and J lost 6 bases, with 23 bases between them. This CDR3 spans 16 amino acids. The germline CDR1 and CDR2 sequences are DFQATT and SNEGSKA (reference sequence). CDR3 sequence reads: CSARLGARVKIAEAFF. CDR3 bases read: TGCAGTGCTAGGTTGGGGGCGCGGGTTAAAATAGCTGAA.

In this sample, this clone turned up many times. The read is 3 residues too short to cover the CDR3 end, so that end is filled in from the germline J gene. The chain recombines TRBV10-3 with TRBJ2-3; 9 nucleotides match TRBD2. V shed 8 bases, J shed 4 bases, and the junction held 13 bases outside the gene matches. The CDR3 spans 16 residues. Germline lookup yields CDR1 ENHRY and CDR2 SYGVKD. The sequenced CDR3 bases are TGTGCCATCGGGGTTGGGCGGGGGGGCCGGGCAGATACG. It specifies CAIGVGRGGRADT. The CDR3 reads in full as CAIGVGRGGRADTQYF.

The sample holds many counts of this clone. The read falls 3 residues short of the CDR3 end, and the missing part is taken from the germline J gene. The rearrangement uses TRBV20-1 and TRBJ2-3; 7 nucleotides align to TRBD2. V gave up 0 bases and J gave up 6 bases; unmatched junction bases: 12. CDR3 length: 16 amino acids. In germline, CDR1 is DFQATT, CDR2 SNEGSKA (reference sequence). The CDR3 spells CSARDLNAGDLDTQYF. Incomplete CDR3 DNA: TGCAGTGCTAGAGATCTTAATGCGGGGGACCTGGATACG.

This clone was counted at least ten times. Read coverage stops 3 residues before the CDR3 terminus; the germline J gene supplies the remainder. The chain links TRBV20-1 to TRBJ1-2, with a weak D call TRBD1 (6 bases). The V gene's germline CDR1 is DFQATT and CDR2 SNEGSKA (reference sequence). V dropped 3 bases and J dropped 2 bases, with 16 bases sitting between them. The CDR3 covers 15 residues. The CDR3: CSARQRKGVNYGYTF. Partial CDR3 DNA: TGCAGTGCTAGGCAACGTAAGGGGGTGAACTATGGC.

This clone came up many times. The observed sequence ends 3 residues before the CDR3 terminus, with the missing tail filled in from the germline J gene. The rearrangement links TRBV18 to TRBJ1-2, with a possible D match to TRBD1 (6 bases). CDR1 is KGHSH and CDR2 is LQKENI in the germline V gene. V was cut by 5 bases and J by 5 bases, with 12 bases left in between. This CDR3 contains 13 residues. This CDR3 reads CASSTTGSYGYTF. The sequenced CDR3 bases are TGTGCCAGCTCAACCACAGGGAGTTATGGC. Filled out from reference TRBV18 and TRBJ1-2, the complete variable domain reads NAGVMQNPRHLVRRRGQEARLRCSPMKGHSHVYWYRQLPEEGLKFMVYLQKENIIDESGMPKERFSAEFPKEGPSILRIQQVVRGDSAAYFCASSTTGSYGYTFGSGTRLTVV.

This clone was seen at least ten times. Read data end 3 residues before the CDR3 end; the end is taken from the germline J gene. The chain carries TRBV19 and TRBJ1-6; TRBD1 matches 7 bases. Germline V CDR1 and CDR2: LNHDA, SQIVND (reference sequence). The V and J ends lost 4 bases and 11 bases, in that order; junction bases with no gene match: 14. The CDR3 runs to 16 residues. The chain's CDR3 is CASSTPAGGGFAPLHF. The DNA read from the CDR3 is TGTGCCAGTAGTACGCCCGCAGGGGGAGGATTCGCACCC.

This clone was seen many times. The CDR3 goes on 3 residues after the read ends, and that part is filled in from the germline J gene. The genes are TRBV5-1 and TRBJ1-6, with D tentatively TRBD1 (5 bases). The CDR3 runs 14 residues. Germline lookup yields CDR1 SGHRS and CDR2 YFSETQ. Between the trimmed V and J ends, which lost 1 base and 10 bases, there was a span of 12 bases. Here the CDR3 reads CASSLSSGHSPLHF. CDR3 DNA (partial): TGCGCCAGCAGCTTGTCCTCAGGGCACTCACCC.

This clone was seen ten or more times. The read falls 3 residues short of the CDR3 end, and the missing part is taken from the germline J gene. The genes are TRBV12-5 and TRBJ2-3, with TRBD2 identical over 9 bases. J gave up 1 base and V 3 bases, and 11 bases lay outside the gene matches. Germline V gene sequence: CDR1 LGHNT, CDR2 FRNRAP. The CDR3 length is 18 residues. The CDR3 DNA, read in part, is TGTGCTAGTGGTTTAGGGCGGGGGGGCCAGCTTCGCACAGATACG. It codes for CASGLGRGGQLRTDT. The whole CDR3 protein reads CASGLGRGGQLRTDTQYF.

Many counts were recorded for this clone. The sequenced fragment ends 3 residues before the CDR3 boundary, so the rest is inferred from the germline J gene. The chain is built from TRBV18 and TRBJ1-5, with 8 nucleotides matching TRBD1. V lost 3 bases and J lost 3; bases outside the gene matches: 4. CDR1 and CDR2 (germline): KGHSH, LQKENI. The CDR3 contains 15 residues. The part of the CDR3 DNA that was read is TGTGCCAGCTCACCCCGGACAGGGCCCAATCAGCCC. Its protein product is CASSPRTGPNQP. The CDR3, in full, reads CASSPRTGPNQPQHF.

This clone was recorded many times. The CDR3 end is not reached by the read, which stops 3 residues before it; the germline J gene fills it in. V gene TRBV9 combines with J gene TRBJ1-4, with 8 bases matching TRBD1. Per germline, CDR1 SGDLS and CDR2 YYNGEE. CDR3 size: 15 residues. V lost 3 bases and J lost 5; bases outside the gene matches: 6. The CDR3 is CASSEQGAENEKLFF. The CDR3 bases that were read are TGTGCCAGCAGCGAGCAGGGGGCGGAAAATGAAAAA.

This clone has at least ten counts. The sequence runs out 3 residues before the end of the CDR3; the remainder is reconstructed from the germline J gene. The chain carries TRBV7-3 and TRBJ2-3; the D gene is possibly TRBD2 (6 bases). Germline loops: CDR1 SGHTA, CDR2 FQGTGA. The CDR3 covers 14 residues. The ends were cut back, 6 bases at V and 2 bases at J, with 12 bases in the middle. The CDR3 DNA, read in part, is TGTGCCAGCAGTCCCTTAGCGGACACAGATACG. Encoded protein: CASSPLADTDT. The entire CDR3 reads CASSPLADTDTQYF. Supplemented by reference TRBV7-3 and TRBJ2-3, the full variable domain reads GAGVSQTPSNKVTEKGKYVELRCDPISGHTALYWYRQSLGQGPEFLIYFQGTGAADDSGLPNDRFFAVRPEGSVSTLKIQRTERGDSAVYLCASSPLADTDTQYFGPGTRLTVL.

This clone was seen at least ten times. The CDR3 end falls 3 residues outside the read, so it is completed with the germline J gene. The chain combines TRBV20-1 with TRBJ2-3, with D possibly being TRBD1 (6 bases). CDR3 length equals 16 residues. Deletions cut 1 base from V and 4 bases from J, with 18 bases between. CDR1 is DFQATT and CDR2 is SNEGSKA in the germline V gene (reference sequence). Here the CDR3 reads CSARALYVTGPDTQYF. The sequenced part of the CDR3 DNA is TGCAGTGCTAGAGCTCTATACGTTACAGGGCCAGATACG.

This clone has at least ten counts. The read halts 3 residues ahead of the CDR3 end, with the missing end drawn from the germline J gene. The rearrangement links TRBV5-4 to TRBJ1-2; D remains unclear. Germline loops: CDR1 SGHNT, CDR2 YYREEE (reference sequence). The CDR3 sequence is 13 residues long. The part of the CDR3 DNA that was read is TGTGCCAGCAGCTTGGGGATCACAGACGGC. Amino acid sequence: CASSLGITDG. The full CDR3 protein reads CASSLGITDGYTF.

This clone was recorded at least ten times. The read halts 3 residues ahead of the CDR3 end, with the missing end drawn from the germline J gene. This chain joins TRBV12-3 or TRBV12-4 and TRBJ1-1, with D possibly matching TRBD1 (5 bases). The CDR3 has 12 residues. CDR3 loop: CASSFVSGVAFF. CDR3 bases read: TGTGCCAGCAGTTTTGTATCGGGGGTA.

This clone appeared many times. The CDR3 goes on 3 residues after the read ends, and that part is filled in from the germline J gene. The chain links TRBV6-2 or TRBV6-3 to TRBJ2-7; 9 bases are a match to TRBD1. This CDR3 is built from 14 residues. Germline CDR1 reads MNHEY; CDR2 reads SVGEGT. The V segment lost 4 bases and the J segment 2 bases; nucleotides outside the gene matches: 3. CDR3: CASSWDRAPYEQYF. CDR3 DNA, as far as it was read: TGTGCCAGCAGTTGGGACAGGGCCCCCTACGAG.

This clone was detected ten times or more. The read gets to within 3 residues of the CDR3 end, and the germline J gene fills in the rest. The gene calls are TRBV29-1 and TRBJ2-7; D unresolved. Germline V CDR1 and CDR2: SQVTM, ANQGSEA. This CDR3 region has 13 residues. V was pared by 5 bases and J by 3 bases, with 14 bases between. CDR3 DNA, as far as it was read: TGCAGCGTTTGTACAGAGAGGCGCTACGAG. Translating it yields CSVCTERRYE. The CDR3 in its entirety is CSVCTERRYEQYF.

This clone was detected ten times or more. The read ends 3 residues before the CDR3 terminus; that terminus is restored from the germline J gene. The chain employs TRBV14 and TRBJ2-2; D remains ambiguous. Deletions cut 2 bases from V and 5 bases from J, with 6 bases between. Germline lookup yields CDR1 SGHDN and CDR2 FVKESK. The CDR3 extends over 13 amino acids. The CDR3 protein is CASSQTVTGELFF. CDR3 DNA (partial): TGTGCCAGCAGCCAAACAGTAACCGGGGAG.

This clone rates as medium-sized. The read halts 3 residues ahead of the CDR3 end, with the missing end drawn from the germline J gene. V is TRBV29-1 and J is TRBJ2-1; D not certain. Trimming shortened V by 0 bases and J by 9 bases, and 9 bases separated the two germline ends. The CDR3 sequence is 12 residues long. Germline assignment: CDR1 SQVTM and CDR2 ANQGSEA. CDR3 region: CSVEDRVSEQFF. The covered CDR3 bases are TGCAGCGTTGAAGATCGGGTGAGTGAG.

In this sample, this clone turned up many times. CDR3 DNA (partial): TGTGCCAGCAGTAGACAGGGGATTGATGAAAAA. Protein: CASSRQGIDEK. In full, the CDR3 reads CASSRQGIDEKLFF. The V and J genes are TRBV2 and TRBJ1-4; 8 nucleotides line up with TRBD1. The read terminates 3 residues ahead of where the CDR3 ends, so the germline J gene completes it. J was trimmed by 6 bases and V by 5 bases; bases with no gene match: 5. The germline V gene encodes CDR1 SNHLY and CDR2 FYNNEI. This CDR3 has 14 amino acids. The full variable domain, in which reference TRBV2 and TRBJ1-4 provide the parts outside the CDR3, is EPEVTQTPSHQVTQMGQEVILRCVPISNHLYFYWYRQILGQKVEFLVSFYNNEISEKSEIFDDQFSVERPDGSNFTLKIRSTKLEDSAMYFCASSRQGIDEKLFFGSGTQLSVL.

This clone was counted ten times or more. The read ends 3 residues shy of where the CDR3 ends; the end is completed using the germline J gene. The chain joins TRBV11-2 to TRBJ2-3; 8 nucleotides agree with TRBD2. The CDR3 spans 15 residues. The V gene end was trimmed by 6 bases and the J gene end by 5 bases; junction bases not matched to a gene: 10. Germline-derived CDR1 and CDR2 are SGHAT and FQNNGV. Incomplete CDR3 DNA: TGTGCCAGCAGGGGGGCACGCGGGGGGCTAGATACG. Its protein is CASRGARGGLDT. The entire CDR3 sequence reads CASRGARGGLDTQYF.